The next 7 T cell receptor beta chains were all read from a single sample in a study of blood T cells in healthy people across ages. Primed by a sample-barcoded 5' primer and a J-beta primer mix, a second PCR proceeded for about 6 to 12 cycles. Via MiXCR, TCRdb re-called the 5' RACE reads, giving one row per CDR3 protein. The data contain some 1.5 million distinct CDR3 sequences, 28% of them singletons. Sequenced material: blood. The receptors were sampled from a woman between 25 and 40 years old in good health.

This clonotype has more than one count but fewer than ten. The J gene is TRBJ2-3, the V gene TRBV7-9; D tentatively reads TRBD1 or TRBD2 (6 bases each). This CDR3 spans 17 amino acids. The germline V gene encodes CDR1 SEHNR and CDR2 FQNEAQ (reference sequence). V lost 1 base to trimming and J lost 2 bases, with 16 bases between them. CDR3 bases: TGTGCCAGCAGCTTAGGTGGTTCGGGGGCCAACACAGATACGCAGTATTTT. Its translation: CASSLGGSGANTDTQYF. Supplemented by reference TRBV7-9 and TRBJ2-3, the full variable domain reads DTGVSQNPRHKITKRGQNVTFRCDPISEHNRLYWYRQTLGQGPEFLTYFQNEAQLEKSRLLSDRFSAERPKGSFSTLEIQRTEQGDSAMYLCASSLGGSGANTDTQYFGPGTRLTVL.

The chain is built from TRBV5-5 and TRBJ2-5; maybe TRBD1 (6 bases). The J call is doubtful: the DNA matches TRBJ2-7 better. CDR1 is SGHKS and CDR2 is YYEKEE in the germline V gene (reference sequence). The CDR3 spans 14 residues. In DNA, the CDR3 is TGTGCCAGCAGCCGGACAGTGAGAGGCTACGAGCAGTACTTC. Its protein product is CASSRTVRGYEQYF.

This clonotype was counted ten times or more. The gene calls are TRBV12-3 or TRBV12-4 and TRBJ2-5, with TRBD2 as a possible D gene (5 bases). V was trimmed by 5 bases and J by 3 bases, leaving 16 bases between them. There are 15 residues in the CDR3. This CDR3 reads CASSARSGREETQYF. The CDR3, as DNA: TGTGCCAGCAGTGCCCGCAGTGGGCGGGAAGAGACCCAGTACTTC.

The chain joins TRBV10-3 to TRBJ2-5; 8 positions match TRBD2. CDR1 is ENHRY, CDR2 SYGVKD, per germline. The CDR3 is 15 amino acids. Trimming took 3 bases from V and 11 from J; bases not matched to a gene: 14. The CDR3 loop is CAISERGLENNEQYF. The CDR3, as DNA: TGTGCCATCAGTGAAAGGGGACTAGAGAACAATGAGCAGTACTTC.

As to this clonotype: The CDR3 does not close with the conserved phenylalanine or tryptophan, likely indicating a read error. The J gene is TRBJ1-6, the V gene TRBV5-1; D ambiguous. The CDR3 covers 12 residues. The germline V gene encodes CDR1 SGHRS and CDR2 YFSETQ. CDR3 bases: TGCGCCCGCAGCCCCGAGGGATCACCCCTCCACTGT. It is translated as CARSPEGSPLHC.

This rearrangement joins TRBV7-9 to TRBJ2-5, with D perhaps TRBD2 (7 bases). Germline V gene sequence: CDR1 SEHNR, CDR2 FQNEAQ (reference sequence). V was clipped by 4 bases and J by 9 bases, with 12 bases between them. This CDR3 spans 12 amino acids. CDR3 sequence (DNA): TGTGCCAGCAGCTCGGGGGGCGCGGCCCAGTACTTC. It yields the protein CASSSGGAAQYF.

The J gene is TRBJ1-1, the V gene TRBV12-3 or TRBV12-4, with TRBD1 identical over 7 bases. CDR3 length equals 14 residues. Germline trimming cut 7 bases from V and 3 bases from J; bases unmatched to any gene: 8. CDR3 residues: CASTPTGSDTEAFF. CDR3 nucleotide sequence: TGTGCCAGCACTCCGACAGGGAGCGACACTGAAGCTTTCTTT.